One sample yielded the 32 T cell receptor beta chains listed below, sequenced in a study of T cell responses to AZD1222 COVID-19 vaccine. TCRdb's copy holds only in-frame clones and misses some; the assay was immunoSEQ multiplex PCR. Counted here are 60,000 to 65,000 clones, over 60% occurring once; the ten biggest clones make up about 14%. The source was peripheral blood, collected on day 0 of AZD1222 vaccination. The receptor set was obtained from an adult in good health.

The rearrangement joins TRBV10-3 to TRBJ1-3, with D uncertain. Germline V gives CDR1 ENHRY, CDR2 SYGVKD. The CDR3 runs 15 residues. The ends were cut back, 2 bases at V and 4 bases at J, with 12 bases in the middle. CDR3 sequence (DNA): TGTGCCATCAGTGAGGGTATTAAAGCGGGAAACACCATATATTTT. This gives the protein CAISEGIKAGNTIYF.

The chain employs TRBV7-9 and TRBJ1-2; TRBD1 might be the D (5 bases). V was cut by 3 bases and J by 3 bases, with 14 bases left in between. This CDR3 region has 15 residues. Germline lookup yields CDR1 SEHNR and CDR2 FQNEAQ (reference sequence). This chain's CDR3 is CASSFASGGDYGYTF. The CDR3 nucleotides are TGTGCCAGCAGCTTCGCCTCCGGGGGGGACTATGGCTACACCTTC.

The gene calls are TRBV6-2 or TRBV6-3 and TRBJ1-2; D gene ambiguous. The V and J ends lost 2 bases and 3 bases respectively, with 7 bases between them. The CDR3 consists of 13 residues. The V gene's germline CDR1 is MNHEY and CDR2 SVGEGT. Here the CDR3 DNA reads TGTGCCAGCAGTTACGAGGCAGACTATGGCTACACCTTC. It specifies CASSYEADYGYTF.

The V and J genes are TRBV12-5 and TRBJ2-3; 7 bases align to TRBD1. Trimming cost V 4 bases and J 2 bases; bases outside gene matches: 3. Germline V CDR1 and CDR2: LGHNT, FRNRAP. The CDR3 is 14 amino acids. CDR3 nucleotides: TGTGCTAGTGGTTCGGGACAGACCACAGATACGCAGTATTTT. Its translation: CASGSGQTTDTQYF. The complete variable domain, with remaining parts taken from reference TRBV12-5 and TRBJ2-3, reads DARVTQTPRHKVTEMGQEVTMRCQPILGHNTVFWYRQTMMQGLELLAYFRNRAPLDDSGMPKDRFSAEMPDATLATLKIQPSEPRDSAVYFCASGSGQTTDTQYFGPGTRLTVL.

The chain couples TRBV9 to TRBJ2-5, with 7 nucleotides matching TRBD2. The germline CDR1 and CDR2 sequences are SGDLS and YYNGEE. V shed 1 base and J 4 bases; nucleotides not matched to a gene: 4. The CDR3 loop spans 14 amino acids. CDR3 coding DNA: TGTGCCAGCAGCGTAAGGAGCGGGGTAGAGACCCAGTACTTC. Amino acids: CASSVRSGVETQYF. The full variable domain, rest sourced from reference TRBV9 and TRBJ2-5, is DSGVTQTPKHLITATGQRVTLRCSPRSGDLSVYWYQQSLDQGLQFLIQYYNGEERAKGNILERFSAQQFPDLHSELNLSSLELGDSALYFCASSVRSGVETQYFGPGTRLLVL.

This chain uses TRBV11-2 with TRBJ2-3; a weak D match, TRBD1 (5 bases). The length of the CDR3 is 16 residues. Germline assignment: CDR1 SGHAT and CDR2 FQNNGV. V was pared by 0 bases and J by 0 bases, with 10 bases between. The CDR3 loop is CASSLDLGQSTDTQYF. CDR3 nucleotides: TGTGCCAGCAGCTTAGATTTGGGGCAGAGCACAGATACGCAGTATTTT.

The chain uses TRBV6-5 and TRBJ2-7; 9 positions match TRBD1. V dropped 0 bases and J dropped 1; count of bases not matched to a gene: 1. The CDR3 spans 15 residues. Germline-derived CDR1 and CDR2 are MNHEY and SVGAGI. The CDR3 nucleotides are TGTGCCAGCAGTTACTCGGGACAGGGTTCCTACGAGCAGTACTTC. Amino acids: CASSYSGQGSYEQYF.

About this clone itself: The junction and the germline gene differ at one end; a read error may be behind it. The chain uses TRBV12-3 or TRBV12-4 and TRBJ2-3; no clear D gene. This CDR3 is built from 11 residues. In DNA, the CDR3 is TGTGCCAGCGGTTTCGCAGATACGCAGTATTTT. This sequence encodes CASGFADTQYF.

The rearrangement uses TRBV7-9 and TRBJ1-2, with D possibly matching TRBD1 (5 bases). The CDR3 loop spans 13 amino acids. Germline-derived CDR1 and CDR2 are SEHNR and FQNEAQ (reference sequence). Trimming removed 5 bases from V and 7 bases from J, with 14 bases in between. The CDR3 sequence: CASSPLGEGGYTF. The CDR3 DNA follows: TGTGCCAGCAGCCCCTTGGGGGAGGGTGGCTACACCTTC.

The chain is built from TRBV24-1 and TRBJ1-2, with D unresolved. Trimming stripped 5 bases from V and 7 bases from J, with 10 bases between. The CDR3 runs to 12 residues. CDR1 and CDR2 from the germline V gene are KGHDR and SFDVKD. The CDR3, as DNA: TGTGCCACCAGTGCCCGGAGAGGTGGCTACACCTTC. Translated, it gives CATSARRGGYTF.

V gene TRBV12-3 or TRBV12-4 combines with J gene TRBJ1-3; D might be TRBD1 (5 bases). Trimming removed 7 bases from V and 0 bases from J, with 7 bases in between. The CDR3 length is 13 residues. CDR3 loop: CASIGASGNTIYF. CDR3 nucleotide sequence: TGTGCCAGCATCGGGGCCTCTGGAAACACCATATATTTT.

This clone was found once. This chain uses TRBV6-5 with TRBJ2-1; 10 positions agree with TRBD2. This CDR3 has 16 amino acids. CDR1 and CDR2 (germline): MNHEY, SVGAGI. V shed 0 bases, J shed 9 bases, and the junction held 8 bases outside the gene matches. CDR3 sequence: CASSYSRAGGPVEQFF. CDR3 bases: TGTGCCAGCAGTTACTCGAGAGCGGGGGGGCCGGTTGAGCAGTTCTTC.

In this sample, this clone turned up a few times. This chain joins TRBV5-6 and TRBJ2-3; TRBD2 is a possible D gene (6 bases). Germline V gene lookup returns CDR1 SGHDT and CDR2 YYEEEE. Trimming pared 4 bases from V and 1 base from J, leaving 16 bases between. CDR3 length: 16 residues. This chain's CDR3 is CASSESGTERTDTQYF. CDR3 sequence (DNA): TGTGCCAGCAGCGAATCCGGGACTGAACGCACAGATACGCAGTATTTT.

The chain joins TRBV7-2 to TRBJ2-7; 12 bases are a match to TRBD2. The CDR3 runs 15 residues. The trim removed 5 bases at V and 6 bases at J, leaving 8 bases unmatched. Per germline, CDR1 SGHTA and CDR2 FQGNSA. As DNA, the CDR3 is TGTGCCAGCAGCGCTACTAGCGGGGGGTTCAGCGAGCAGTACTTC. Its translation: CASSATSGGFSEQYF. Full variable domain (remainder filled in from reference TRBV7-2 and TRBJ2-7): GAGVSQSPSNKVTEKGKDVELRCDPISGHTALYWYRQSLGQGLEFLIYFQGNSAPDKSGLPSDRFSAERTGGSVSTLTIQRTQQEDSAVYLCASSATSGGFSEQYFGPGTRLTVT.

This clone has just a few counts. The chain couples TRBV3-1 (or the pseudogene TRBV3-2) to TRBJ2-2; D unresolved. Per the germline V gene, CDR1 is LGHDT and CDR2 is YNNKEL (reference sequence). V gave up 3 bases and J gave up 2 bases, with 7 bases separating them. This CDR3 region has 14 residues. In nucleotides, the CDR3 is TGTGCCAGCAGCCAGGAAGGAAACACCGGGGAGCTGTTTTTT. This sequence encodes CASSQEGNTGELFF.

This chain joins TRBV14 and TRBJ2-1; no reliable D call. V was cut by 0 bases and J by 8 bases, with 8 bases left in between. The length of the CDR3 is 13 residues. Looked up from germline, CDR1 is SGHDN and CDR2 is FVKESK. The DNA for the CDR3 is TGTGCCAGCAGCCAAGAACCAGGAGATGAGCAGTTCTTC. Translated, it gives CASSQEPGDEQFF. Filled out from reference TRBV14 and TRBJ2-1, the complete variable domain reads EAGVTQFPSHSVIEKGQTVTLRCDPISGHDNLYWYRRVMGKEIKFLLHFVKESKQDESGMPNNRFLAERTGGTYSTLKVQPAELEDSGVYFCASSQEPGDEQFFGPGTRLTVL.

This clone was observed a single time. The CDR3: CARSLRQAKAGNTIYF. CDR3 nucleotide sequence: TGTGCCAGAAGCTTGAGGCAGGCAAAGGCTGGAAACACCATATATTTT. The chain joins TRBV5-3 to TRBJ1-3; no definite D call. TRBV5-3 is classed as an ORF, of uncertain function. Between the trimmed V and J ends, which lost 1 base and 2 bases, there was a span of 13 bases. The CDR3 has 16 amino acids.

The chain couples TRBV29-1 to TRBJ1-2; no firm D call. The CDR3 length is 16 residues. Germline CDR1 SQVTM, CDR2 ANQGSEA. Trimming removed 3 bases from V and 2 bases from J, with 19 bases in between. CDR3 bases: TGCAGCGTTGATGAATTCGGAGGACGGGGAAACTATGGCTACACCTTC. Residues: CSVDEFGGRGNYGYTF.

This chain uses TRBV29-1 with TRBJ1-2, with 9 positions matching TRBD1. The CDR3 spans 15 residues. Germline trimming cut 5 bases from V and 1 base from J; bases unmatched to any gene: 8. CDR1 and CDR2 (germline): SQVTM, ANQGSEA. CDR3 residues: CSVFLTGQGNYGYTF. CDR3 DNA sequence: TGCAGCGTTTTTCTCACGGGACAGGGTAACTATGGCTACACCTTC.

The genes are TRBV20-1 and TRBJ1-2, with 11 bases aligning to TRBD1. This CDR3 region has 15 residues. After removal of 3 bases from V and 3 bases from J, the junction contained 6 bases not matched to a gene. The germline CDR1 and CDR2 sequences are DFQATT and SNEGSKA (reference sequence). CDR3 amino acids: CSASIWDRGYYGYTF. CDR3 sequence (DNA): TGCAGTGCTAGTATTTGGGACAGGGGGTACTATGGCTACACCTTC.

V usage is TRBV24-1 and J usage is TRBJ1-1; TRBD1 is a possible D gene (6 bases). V shed 12 bases and J shed 2 bases, with 21 bases lying between them. This CDR3 spans 15 amino acids. Germline-derived CDR1 and CDR2 are KGHDR and SFDVKD. The CDR3 spells CAVTGGRKVNTEAFF. Here the CDR3 DNA reads TGTGCCGTTACTGGGGGGCGCAAGGTCAACACTGAAGCTTTCTTT.

This clone was recorded a few times. For the CDR3, the DNA is TGTGCCAGCAGTGAATGGAGGGGAGTAGCTTTCTTT. It specifies CASSEWRGVAFF. The chain joins TRBV2 to TRBJ1-1, with D maybe TRBD1 (5 bases). CDR3 length equals 12 residues. V was clipped by 2 bases and J by 10 bases, with 11 bases between them. Looked up from germline, CDR1 is SNHLY and CDR2 is FYNNEI.

The V and J genes are TRBV29-1 and TRBJ1-2; TRBD1 is a possible D gene (6 bases). The CDR3 runs 11 residues. Trimming stripped 2 bases from V and 7 bases from J, with 8 bases between. Per the germline V gene, CDR1 is SQVTM and CDR2 is ANQGSEA. The CDR3 DNA reads TGCAGCGTTGAATACAGGGCTGGCTACACCTTC. It codes for CSVEYRAGYTF.

The rearrangement links TRBV2 to TRBJ1-5; the D is unclear. The CDR3 has 14 residues. Trimming took off 4 bases at V and 4 bases at J, with 11 bases between the two ends. CDR1 and CDR2 from the germline V gene are SNHLY and FYNNEI. The CDR3 DNA reads as TGTGCCAGCAGTGTCACCCCGGGAAATCAGCCCCAGCATTTT. Translating it yields CASSVTPGNQPQHF.

The chain has TRBV10-3 and TRBJ2-3; D is possibly TRBD1 (6 bases). Germline values: CDR1 ENHRY, CDR2 SYGVKD. The CDR3 consists of 15 residues. V gave up 11 bases and J gave up 2 bases, with 20 bases separating them. In DNA, the CDR3 is TGTGCCGCCCACAGGGACGGGGAACCCACAGATACGCAGTATTTT. This translates into CAAHRDGEPTDTQYF.

The V call is TRBV6-5, the J call TRBJ2-3; 10 nucleotides match TRBD1. The CDR3 covers 15 residues. Trimming took 7 bases from V and 2 from J; bases not matched to a gene: 6. From germline, CDR1 is MNHEY and CDR2 SVGAGI. For the CDR3, the DNA is TGTGCCAGCACCGACAGGGGGCGCGACACAGATACGCAGTATTTT. Translation gives CASTDRGRDTDTQYF.

The genes are TRBV10-3 and TRBJ2-7; 10 positions match TRBD1. Trimming cost V 10 bases and J 4 bases; bases outside gene matches: 7. The CDR3 consists of 13 residues. Germline V gives CDR1 ENHRY, CDR2 SYGVKD. For the CDR3, the DNA is TGTGCCAGCGCCCGGGACAGGGGTTACGAGCAGTACTTC. Translation gives CASARDRGYEQYF.

V usage is TRBV19 and J usage is TRBJ1-4; D not certain. V dropped 3 bases and J dropped 0 bases, with 5 bases sitting between them. The germline V gene encodes CDR1 LNHDA and CDR2 SQIVND (reference sequence). This CDR3 contains 14 residues. CDR3 DNA: TGTGCCAGTAGTATGTCTTCAACTAATGAAAAACTGTTTTTT. Amino acid sequence: CASSMSSTNEKLFF.

Here the CDR3 reads CAAQDREGYGYTF. The CDR3 DNA reads TGTGCCGCCCAAGACAGGGAGGGCTATGGCTACACCTTC. This chain connects TRBV2 to TRBJ1-2; 7 bases are a match to TRBD1. The CDR3 runs to 13 residues. Germline V lookup: CDR1 SNHLY, CDR2 FYNNEI. J gave up 4 bases and V 11 bases, and 10 bases lay outside the gene matches. Looking up the rest from reference TRBV2 and TRBJ1-2 gives the full variable domain: EPEVTQTPSHQVTQMGQEVILRCVPISNHLYFYWYRQILGQKVEFLVSFYNNEISEKSEIFDDQFSVERPDGSNFTLKIRSTKLEDSAMYFCAAQDREGYGYTFGSGTRLTVV.

This clone was observed a single time. V is TRBV20-1 and J is TRBJ2-1; 8 positions match TRBD1. J was trimmed by 8 bases and V by 5 bases; bases with no gene match: 2. Germline lookup yields CDR1 DFQATT and CDR2 SNEGSKA (reference sequence). This CDR3 is built from 11 residues. As DNA, the CDR3 is TGCAGTGCTGAGACAGGGGATGAGCAGTTCTTC. Translated: CSAETGDEQFF.

This chain links TRBV19 with TRBJ2-5; possible D gene TRBD2, 6 bases. Germline CDR1 reads LNHDA; CDR2 reads SQIVND (reference sequence). V was cut by 2 bases and J by 7 bases, with 14 bases left in between. The CDR3 runs 14 residues. The CDR3 here is CASSIKGGEGTQYF. DNA of the CDR3: TGTGCCAGTAGTATAAAAGGCGGGGAAGGGACCCAGTACTTC.

V usage is TRBV12-3 or TRBV12-4 and J usage is TRBJ2-3, with a weak D call TRBD2 (5 bases). The V end was cut by 4 bases, the J end by 3 bases, with 8 bases between. This CDR3 is built from 13 residues. The chain's CDR3 is CASSYRRTDTQYF. In DNA form, the CDR3 reads TGTGCCAGCAGTTATCGGAGGACAGATACGCAGTATTTT.